This T cell receptor (beta chain) was captured by sequencing in a study of blood T cell repertoires in COVID-19. The method was immunoSEQ multiplex PCR; TCRdb's version includes in-frame clones alone and lacks a portion of them. The sample holds about 170,000 clones, 86% seen once. Per germline, CDR1 SGHAT and CDR2 FQNNGV. The CDR3 totals 18 residues. With V trimmed by 1 base and J by 3 bases, 12 bases remained unmatched. The sample taken for sequencing was peripheral blood. This TCR was recovered from a woman aged 55 to 70 with COVID-19, enrolled during active disease. The gene calls are TRBV11-2 and TRBJ2-7; 10 nucleotides agree with TRBD1. CDR3 protein: CASSLGWGRRDRGYEQYF. In nucleotides, the CDR3 is TGTGCCAGCAGCTTAGGGTGGGGCCGCCGGGACAGGGGCTACGAGCAGTACTTC.